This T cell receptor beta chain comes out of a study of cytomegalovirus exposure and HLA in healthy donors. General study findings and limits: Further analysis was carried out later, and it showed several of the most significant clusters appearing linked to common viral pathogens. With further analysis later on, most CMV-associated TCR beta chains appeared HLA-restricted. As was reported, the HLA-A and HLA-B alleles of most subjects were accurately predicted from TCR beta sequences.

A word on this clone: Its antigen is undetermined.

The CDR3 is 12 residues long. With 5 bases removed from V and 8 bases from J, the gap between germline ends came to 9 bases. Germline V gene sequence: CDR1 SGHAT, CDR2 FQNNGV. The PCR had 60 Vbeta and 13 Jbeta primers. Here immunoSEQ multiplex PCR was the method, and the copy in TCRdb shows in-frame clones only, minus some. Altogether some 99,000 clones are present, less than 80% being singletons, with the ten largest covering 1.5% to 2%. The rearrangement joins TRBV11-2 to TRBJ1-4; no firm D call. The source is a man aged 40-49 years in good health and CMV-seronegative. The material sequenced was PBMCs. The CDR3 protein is CASSLGREKLFF. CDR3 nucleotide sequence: TGTGCCAGCAGCCTGGGGAGGGAAAAACTGTTTTTT.